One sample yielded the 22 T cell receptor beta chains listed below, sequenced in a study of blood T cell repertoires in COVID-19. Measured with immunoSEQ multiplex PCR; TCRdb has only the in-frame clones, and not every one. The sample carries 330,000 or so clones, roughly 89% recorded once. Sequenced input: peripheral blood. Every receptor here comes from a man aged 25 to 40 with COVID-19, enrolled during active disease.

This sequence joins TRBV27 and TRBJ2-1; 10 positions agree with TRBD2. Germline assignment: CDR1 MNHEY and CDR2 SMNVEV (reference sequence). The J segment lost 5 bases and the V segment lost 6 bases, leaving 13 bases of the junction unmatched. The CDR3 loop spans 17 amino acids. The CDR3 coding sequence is TGTGCCAGCAGAGAGGGTAGCGGGGGGTTGCTAGACAATGAGCAGTTCTTC. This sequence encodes CASREGSGGLLDNEQFF.

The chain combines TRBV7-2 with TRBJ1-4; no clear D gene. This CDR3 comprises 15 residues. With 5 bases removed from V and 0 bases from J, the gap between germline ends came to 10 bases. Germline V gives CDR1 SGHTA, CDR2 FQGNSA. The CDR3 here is CASSPHRSTNEKLFF. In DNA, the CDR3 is TGTGCCAGCAGCCCCCACAGATCAACTAATGAAAAACTGTTTTTT.

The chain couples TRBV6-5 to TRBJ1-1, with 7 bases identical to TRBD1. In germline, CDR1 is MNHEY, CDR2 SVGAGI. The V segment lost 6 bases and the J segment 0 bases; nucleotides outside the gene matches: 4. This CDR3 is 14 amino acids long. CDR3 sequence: CASRPGQMNTEAFF. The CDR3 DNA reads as TGTGCCAGCAGGCCGGGACAGATGAACACTGAAGCTTTCTTT.

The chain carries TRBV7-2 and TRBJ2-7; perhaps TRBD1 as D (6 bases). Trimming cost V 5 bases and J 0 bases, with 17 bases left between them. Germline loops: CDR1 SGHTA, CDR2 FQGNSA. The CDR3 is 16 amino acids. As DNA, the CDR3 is TGTGCCAGCAGCCGCATGGGGGCGGAAAGCTCCTACGAGCAGTACTTC. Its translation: CASSRMGAESSYEQYF.

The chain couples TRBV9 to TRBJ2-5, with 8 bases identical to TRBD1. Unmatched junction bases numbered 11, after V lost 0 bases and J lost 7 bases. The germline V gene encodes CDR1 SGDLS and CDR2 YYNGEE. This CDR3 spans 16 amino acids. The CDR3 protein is CASSVGGRTGKGTQYF. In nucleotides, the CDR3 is TGTGCCAGCAGCGTAGGAGGTCGGACAGGGAAGGGGACCCAGTACTTC.

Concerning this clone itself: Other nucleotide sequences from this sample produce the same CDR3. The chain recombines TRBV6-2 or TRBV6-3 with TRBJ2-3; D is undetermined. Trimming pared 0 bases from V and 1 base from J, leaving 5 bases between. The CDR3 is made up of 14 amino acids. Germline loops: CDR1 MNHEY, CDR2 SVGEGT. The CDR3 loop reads CASSYSTRTDTQYF. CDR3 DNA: TGTGCCAGCAGTTACTCCACTCGCACAGATACGCAGTATTTT.

The CDR3 coding sequence is TGCGCCAGCAGCTTGGCGGGAGGATTCTCCTACGAGCAGTACTTC. Its translation is CASSLAGGFSYEQYF. The chain joins TRBV5-1 to TRBJ2-7; TRBD2 matches 7 bases. The V segment lost 0 bases and the J segment 0 bases; nucleotides outside the gene matches: 3. Per germline, CDR1 SGHRS and CDR2 YFSETQ. This CDR3 region has 15 residues.

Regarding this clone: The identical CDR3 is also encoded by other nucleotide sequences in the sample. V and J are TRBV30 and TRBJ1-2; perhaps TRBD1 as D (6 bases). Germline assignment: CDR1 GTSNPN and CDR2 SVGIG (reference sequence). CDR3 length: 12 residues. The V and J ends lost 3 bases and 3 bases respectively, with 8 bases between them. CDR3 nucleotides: TGTGCCTGGAGCTCAGGGGACTATGGCTACACCTTC. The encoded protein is CAWSSGDYGYTF.

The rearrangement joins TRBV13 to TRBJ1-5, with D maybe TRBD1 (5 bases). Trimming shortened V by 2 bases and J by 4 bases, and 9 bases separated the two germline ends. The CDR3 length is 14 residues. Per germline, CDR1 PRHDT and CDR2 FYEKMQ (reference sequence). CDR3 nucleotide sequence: TGTGCCAGCAGCTTACGGGCAGGGAATCAGCCCCAGCATTTT. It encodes CASSLRAGNQPQHF.

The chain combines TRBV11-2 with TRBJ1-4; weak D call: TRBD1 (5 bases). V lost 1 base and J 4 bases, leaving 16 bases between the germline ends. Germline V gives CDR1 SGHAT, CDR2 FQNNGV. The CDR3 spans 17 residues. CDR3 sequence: CASSLVQGGRHNEKLFF. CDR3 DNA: TGTGCCAGCAGCTTAGTCCAGGGAGGTCGGCATAATGAAAAACTGTTTTTT.

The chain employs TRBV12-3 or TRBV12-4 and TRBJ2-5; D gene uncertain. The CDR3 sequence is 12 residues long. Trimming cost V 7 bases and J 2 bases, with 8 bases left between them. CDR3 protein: CASTIGQETQYF. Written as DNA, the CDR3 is TGTGCCAGCACCATCGGGCAAGAGACCCAGTACTTC.

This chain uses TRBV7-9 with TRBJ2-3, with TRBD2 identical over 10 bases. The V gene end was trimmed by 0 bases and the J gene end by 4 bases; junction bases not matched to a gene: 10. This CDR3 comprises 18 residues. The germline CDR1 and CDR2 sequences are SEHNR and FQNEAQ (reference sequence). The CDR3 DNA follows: TGTGCCAGCAGCTTAGCTACGTGGGCTAGCGGGAGAGCAGATACGCAGTATTTT. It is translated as CASSLATWASGRADTQYF.

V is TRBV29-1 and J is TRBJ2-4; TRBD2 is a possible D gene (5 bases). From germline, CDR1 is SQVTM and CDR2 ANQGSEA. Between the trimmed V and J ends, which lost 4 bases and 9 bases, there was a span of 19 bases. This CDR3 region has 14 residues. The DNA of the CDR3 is TGCAGCGTTGGCACGGGGATTAATAGTGGCATTCAGTACTTC. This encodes CSVGTGINSGIQYF.

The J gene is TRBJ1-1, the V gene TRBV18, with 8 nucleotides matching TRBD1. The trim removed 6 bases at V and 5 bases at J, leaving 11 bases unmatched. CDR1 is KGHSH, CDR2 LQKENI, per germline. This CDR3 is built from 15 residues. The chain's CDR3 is CASSHGVNRGTEAFF. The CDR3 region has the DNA TGTGCCAGCTCCCATGGGGTAAACAGGGGGACTGAAGCTTTCTTT.

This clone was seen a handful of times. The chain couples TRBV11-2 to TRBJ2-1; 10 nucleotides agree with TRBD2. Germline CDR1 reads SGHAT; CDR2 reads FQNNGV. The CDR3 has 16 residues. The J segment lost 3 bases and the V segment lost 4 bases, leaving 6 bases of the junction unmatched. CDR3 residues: CASSSRLAGIYNEQFF. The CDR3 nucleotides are TGTGCCAGCAGCTCGAGACTAGCGGGCATCTACAATGAGCAGTTCTTC.

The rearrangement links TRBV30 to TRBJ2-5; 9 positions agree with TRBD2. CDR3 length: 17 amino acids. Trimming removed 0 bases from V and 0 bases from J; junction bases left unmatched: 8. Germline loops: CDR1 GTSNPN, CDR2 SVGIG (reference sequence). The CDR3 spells CAWSVDGLAWYQETQYF. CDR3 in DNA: TGTGCCTGGAGTGTCGACGGACTAGCGTGGTACCAAGAGACCCAGTACTTC.

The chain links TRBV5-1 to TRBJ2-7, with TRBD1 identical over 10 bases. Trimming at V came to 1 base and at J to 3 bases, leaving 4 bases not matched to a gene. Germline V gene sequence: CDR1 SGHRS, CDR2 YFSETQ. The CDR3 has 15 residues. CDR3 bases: TGCGCCAGCAGCTTGAGGGACAGGGGTAACTACGAGCAGTACTTC. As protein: CASSLRDRGNYEQYF.

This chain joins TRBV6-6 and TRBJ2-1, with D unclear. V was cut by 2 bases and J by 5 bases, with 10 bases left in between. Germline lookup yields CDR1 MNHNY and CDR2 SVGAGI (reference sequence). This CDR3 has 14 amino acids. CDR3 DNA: TGTGCCAGCAGTTACGGGCACAGAAACAATGAGCAGTTCTTC. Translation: CASSYGHRNNEQFF.

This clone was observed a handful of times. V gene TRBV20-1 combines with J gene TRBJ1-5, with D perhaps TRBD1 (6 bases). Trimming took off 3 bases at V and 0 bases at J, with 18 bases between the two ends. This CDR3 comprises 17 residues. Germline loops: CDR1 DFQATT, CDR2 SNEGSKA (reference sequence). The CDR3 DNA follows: TGCAGTGCTAGTCAGGACAGCCTGGGTTATAGCAATCAGCCCCAGCATTTT. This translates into CSASQDSLGYSNQPQHF.

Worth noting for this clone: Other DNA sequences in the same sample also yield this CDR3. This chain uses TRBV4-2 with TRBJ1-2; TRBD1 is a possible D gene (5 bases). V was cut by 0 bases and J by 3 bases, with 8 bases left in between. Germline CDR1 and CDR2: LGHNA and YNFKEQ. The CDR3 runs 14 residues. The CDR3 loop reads CASSQDRVDYGYTF. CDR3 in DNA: TGTGCCAGCAGCCAAGACAGGGTAGACTATGGCTACACCTTC.

The CDR3: CASSLAPGLAPTDTQYF. The CDR3 nucleotides read TGTGCCAGCAGCTTAGCGCCGGGACTAGCACCCACAGATACGCAGTATTTT. The chain couples TRBV7-2 to TRBJ2-3; 9 bases match TRBD2. Germline lookup yields CDR1 SGHTA and CDR2 FQGNSA. J gave up 2 bases and V 0 bases, and 6 bases lay outside the gene matches. This CDR3 is built from 17 residues.

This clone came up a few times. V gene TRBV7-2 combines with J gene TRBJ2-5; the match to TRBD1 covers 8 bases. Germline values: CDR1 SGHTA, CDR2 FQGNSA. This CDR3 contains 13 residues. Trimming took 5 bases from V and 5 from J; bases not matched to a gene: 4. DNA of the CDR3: TGTGCCAGCAGCCGGACAGGGCATGAGACCCAGTACTTC. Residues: CASSRTGHETQYF. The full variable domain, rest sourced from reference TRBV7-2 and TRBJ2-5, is GAGVSQSPSNKVTEKGKDVELRCDPISGHTALYWYRQSLGQGLEFLIYFQGNSAPDKSGLPSDRFSAERTGGSVSTLTIQRTQQEDSAVYLCASSRTGHETQYFGPGTRLLVL.